This TCR beta chain was identified in a study of T cells in Graves' hyperthyroidism and ophthalmopathy. About the research overall: Peripheral blood was drawn at first diagnosis, prior to all treatment.

The CDR3 is 13 residues long. V was trimmed by 0 bases and J by 2 bases, leaving 8 bases between them. Germline CDR1 reads SQVTM; CDR2 reads ANQGSEA. Amplified TCR beta CDR3 regions derived from RNA transcripts. During a first-round RT-PCR of the TCR CDR3, the HTBI primer set was used. TCRdb redid the calling of the multiplex PCR reads with MiXCR, one entry per CDR3 protein. The table lists nearly 750,000 distinct CDR3 sequences, approximately 40% of them singletons. This clonotype was counted ten times or more. What it binds is unknown. Study outcomes and limitations: In blood, most of the thyroid clonotypes expanded above 0.001 were also present.

Among the patients, aged 18 to 65, hyperthyroidism was newly diagnosed and had lasted under 2 months. Sequencing was carried out using blood. This chain uses TRBV29-1 with TRBJ2-7; tentative D call: TRBD2 (6 bases). This sequence was found in a woman aged 35 to 49 with Graves' hyperthyroidism. The CDR3 loop is CSVEERDPYEQYF. In DNA, the CDR3 is TGCAGCGTTGAAGAGCGGGACCCCTACGAGCAGTACTTC.